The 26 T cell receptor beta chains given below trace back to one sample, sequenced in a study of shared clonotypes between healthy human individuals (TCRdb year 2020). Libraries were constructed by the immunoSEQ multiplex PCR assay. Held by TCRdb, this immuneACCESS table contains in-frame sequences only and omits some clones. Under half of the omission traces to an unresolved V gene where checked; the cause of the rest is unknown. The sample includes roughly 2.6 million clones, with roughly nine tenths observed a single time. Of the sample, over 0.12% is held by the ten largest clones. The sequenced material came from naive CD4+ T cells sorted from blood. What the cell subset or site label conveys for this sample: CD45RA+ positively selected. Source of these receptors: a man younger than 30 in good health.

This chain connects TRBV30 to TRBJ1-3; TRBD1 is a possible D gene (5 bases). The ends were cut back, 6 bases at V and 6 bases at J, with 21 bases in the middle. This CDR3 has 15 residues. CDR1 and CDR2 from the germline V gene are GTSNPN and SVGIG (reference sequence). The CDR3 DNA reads TGTGCCTGCCGCTCGTGGGGCCTAGGGTCAAACACCATATATTTT. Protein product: CACRSWGLGSNTIYF.

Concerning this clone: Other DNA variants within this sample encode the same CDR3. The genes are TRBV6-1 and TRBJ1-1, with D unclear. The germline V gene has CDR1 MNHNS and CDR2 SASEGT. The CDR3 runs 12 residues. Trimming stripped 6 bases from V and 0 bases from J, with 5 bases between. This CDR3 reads CASRVMNTEAFF. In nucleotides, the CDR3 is TGTGCCAGCAGAGTCATGAACACTGAAGCTTTCTTT.

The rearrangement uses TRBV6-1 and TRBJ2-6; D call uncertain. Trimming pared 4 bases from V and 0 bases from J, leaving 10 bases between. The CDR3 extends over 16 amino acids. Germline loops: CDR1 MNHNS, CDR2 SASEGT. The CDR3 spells CASSVTRFSGANVLTF. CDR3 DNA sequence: TGTGCCAGCAGTGTTACGAGGTTCTCTGGGGCCAACGTCCTGACTTTC.

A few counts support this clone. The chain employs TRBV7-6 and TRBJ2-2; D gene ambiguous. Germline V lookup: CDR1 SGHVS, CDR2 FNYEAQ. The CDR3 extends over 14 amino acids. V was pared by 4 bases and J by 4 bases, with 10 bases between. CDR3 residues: CASSSQERTGELFF. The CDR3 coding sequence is TGTGCCAGCAGCTCGCAGGAGCGCACCGGGGAGCTGTTTTTT.

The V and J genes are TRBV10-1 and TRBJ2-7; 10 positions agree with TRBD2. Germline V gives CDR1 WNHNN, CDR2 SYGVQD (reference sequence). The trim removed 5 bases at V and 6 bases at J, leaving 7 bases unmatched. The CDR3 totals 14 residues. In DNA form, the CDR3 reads TGCGCCAGCAGTAGGTCTAGCGGGGGCTCCGAGCAGTACTTC. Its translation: CASSRSSGGSEQYF.

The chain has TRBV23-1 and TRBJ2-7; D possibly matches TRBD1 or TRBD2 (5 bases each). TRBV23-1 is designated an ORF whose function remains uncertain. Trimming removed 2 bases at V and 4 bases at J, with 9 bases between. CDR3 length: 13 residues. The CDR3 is CASSQAGSYEQYF. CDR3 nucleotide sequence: TGCGCCAGCAGTCAAGCAGGGAGTTACGAGCAGTACTTC.

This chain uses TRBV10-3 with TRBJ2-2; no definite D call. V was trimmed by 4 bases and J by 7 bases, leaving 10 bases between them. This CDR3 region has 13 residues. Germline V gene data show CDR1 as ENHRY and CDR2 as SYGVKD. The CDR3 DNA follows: TGTGCCATCAGTGCTGACGAAGTCGGGGAGCTGTTTTTT. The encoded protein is CAISADEVGELFF.

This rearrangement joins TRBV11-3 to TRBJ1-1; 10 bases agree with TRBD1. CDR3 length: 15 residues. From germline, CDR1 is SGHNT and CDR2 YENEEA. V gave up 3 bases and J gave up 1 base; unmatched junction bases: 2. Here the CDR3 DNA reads TGTGCCAGCAGCTTGGGGGACAGGGGGAACACTGAAGCTTTCTTT. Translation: CASSLGDRGNTEAFF.

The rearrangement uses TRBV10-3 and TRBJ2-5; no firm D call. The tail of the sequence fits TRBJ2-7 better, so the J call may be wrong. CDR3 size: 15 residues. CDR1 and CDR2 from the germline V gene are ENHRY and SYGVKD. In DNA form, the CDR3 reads TGTGCCATCGTCGCCTCGCGGCACAGCTCCTACGAGCAGTACTTC. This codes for CAIVASRHSSYEQYF.

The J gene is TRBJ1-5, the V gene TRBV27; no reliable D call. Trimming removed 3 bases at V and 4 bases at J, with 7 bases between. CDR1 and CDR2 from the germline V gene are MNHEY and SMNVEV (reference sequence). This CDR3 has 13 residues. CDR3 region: CASSFQRNQPQHF. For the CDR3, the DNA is TGTGCCAGCAGTTTCCAGAGAAATCAGCCCCAGCATTTT.

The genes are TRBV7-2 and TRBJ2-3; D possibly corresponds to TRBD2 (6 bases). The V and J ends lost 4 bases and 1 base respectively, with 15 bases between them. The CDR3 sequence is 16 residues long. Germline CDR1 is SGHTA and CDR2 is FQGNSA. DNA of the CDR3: TGTGCCAGCAGCTCTATTCGAGGGGAGGGCACAGATACGCAGTATTTT. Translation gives CASSSIRGEGTDTQYF.

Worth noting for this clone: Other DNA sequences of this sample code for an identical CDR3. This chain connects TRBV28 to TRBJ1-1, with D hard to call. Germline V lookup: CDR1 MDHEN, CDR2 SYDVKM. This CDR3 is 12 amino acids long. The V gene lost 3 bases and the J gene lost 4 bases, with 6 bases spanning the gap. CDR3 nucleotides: TGTGCCAGCAGTTTTTTAGGCACTGAAGCTTTCTTT. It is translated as CASSFLGTEAFF.

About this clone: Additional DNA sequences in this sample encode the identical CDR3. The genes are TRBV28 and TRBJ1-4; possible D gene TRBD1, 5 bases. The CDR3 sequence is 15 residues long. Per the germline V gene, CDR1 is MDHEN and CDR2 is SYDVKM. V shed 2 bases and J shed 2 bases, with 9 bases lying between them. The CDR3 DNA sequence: TGTGCCAGCAGTTTAAGTGGGGGGACTAATGAAAAACTGTTTTTT. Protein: CASSLSGGTNEKLFF.

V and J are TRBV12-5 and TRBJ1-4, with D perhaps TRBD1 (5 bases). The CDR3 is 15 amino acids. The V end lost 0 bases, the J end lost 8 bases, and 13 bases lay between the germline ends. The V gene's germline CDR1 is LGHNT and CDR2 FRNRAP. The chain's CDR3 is CASGLVQGPNEKLFF. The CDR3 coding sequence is TGTGCTAGTGGTTTGGTTCAGGGTCCGAACGAAAAACTGTTTTTT.

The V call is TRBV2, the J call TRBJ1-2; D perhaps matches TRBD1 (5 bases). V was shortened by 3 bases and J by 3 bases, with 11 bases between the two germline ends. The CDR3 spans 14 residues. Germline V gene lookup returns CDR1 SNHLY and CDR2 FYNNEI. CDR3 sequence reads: CASSETGDYYGYTF. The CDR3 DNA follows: TGTGCCAGCAGTGAGACCGGGGACTACTATGGCTACACCTTC.

CDR3 in amino acids: CASSLVGKDRVQEQYF. In nucleotides, the CDR3 is TGTGCCAGCAGCTTGGTAGGTAAGGACAGGGTGCAAGAGCAGTACTTC. This chain uses TRBV5-6 with TRBJ2-7; 8 nucleotides agree with TRBD1. Trimming took 0 bases from V and 7 from J; bases not matched to a gene: 12. Germline lookup yields CDR1 SGHDT and CDR2 YYEEEE. This CDR3 comprises 16 residues.

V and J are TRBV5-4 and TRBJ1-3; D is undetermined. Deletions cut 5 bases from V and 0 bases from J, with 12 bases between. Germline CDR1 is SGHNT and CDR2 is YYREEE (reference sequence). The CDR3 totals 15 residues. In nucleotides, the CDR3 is TGTGCCAGCAGTTCGGACGGTAGCTCTGGAAACACCATATATTTT. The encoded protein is CASSSDGSSGNTIYF.

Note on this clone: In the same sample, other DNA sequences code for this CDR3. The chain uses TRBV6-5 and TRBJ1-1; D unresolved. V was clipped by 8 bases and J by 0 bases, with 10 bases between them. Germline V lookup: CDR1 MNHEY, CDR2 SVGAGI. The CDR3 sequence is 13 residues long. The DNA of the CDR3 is TGTGCCAGCCGGCGGACCATGAACACTGAAGCTTTCTTT. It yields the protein CASRRTMNTEAFF.

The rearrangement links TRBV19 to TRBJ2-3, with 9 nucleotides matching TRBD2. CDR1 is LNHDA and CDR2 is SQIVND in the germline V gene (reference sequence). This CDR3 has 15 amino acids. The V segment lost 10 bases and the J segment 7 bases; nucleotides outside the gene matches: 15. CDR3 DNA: TGTGCCACCAGTGAGCAGCGGGGGGCCCCGTATACGCAGTATTTT. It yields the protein CATSEQRGAPYTQYF.

CDR3 sequence (DNA): TGCGCCAGCAGCCCGGGGGAGTCAAGAGGTGGCTACACCTTC. Protein product: CASSPGESRGGYTF. This sequence joins TRBV5-1 and TRBJ1-2, with a weak D call TRBD1 (5 bases). There are 14 residues in the CDR3. The V end lost 4 bases, the J end lost 7 bases, and 17 bases lay between the germline ends. The germline V gene has CDR1 SGHRS and CDR2 YFSETQ.

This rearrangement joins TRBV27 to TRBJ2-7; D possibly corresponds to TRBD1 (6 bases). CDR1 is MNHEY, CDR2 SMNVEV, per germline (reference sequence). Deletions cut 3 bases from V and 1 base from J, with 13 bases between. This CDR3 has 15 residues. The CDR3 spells CASSLGDRRSYEQYF. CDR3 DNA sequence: TGTGCCAGCAGTTTGGGCGACAGGAGATCCTACGAGCAGTACTTC.

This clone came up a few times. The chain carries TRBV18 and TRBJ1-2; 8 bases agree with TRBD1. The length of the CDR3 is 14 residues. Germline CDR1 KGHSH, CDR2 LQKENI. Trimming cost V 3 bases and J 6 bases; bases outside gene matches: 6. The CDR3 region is CASSPDRAADGYTF. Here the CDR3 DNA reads TGTGCCAGCTCACCGGACAGGGCCGCTGATGGCTACACCTTC.

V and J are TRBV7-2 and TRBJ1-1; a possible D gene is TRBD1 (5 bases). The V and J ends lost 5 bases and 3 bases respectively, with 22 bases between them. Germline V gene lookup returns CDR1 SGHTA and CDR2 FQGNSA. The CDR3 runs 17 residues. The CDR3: CASSPVLQGLGYTEAFF. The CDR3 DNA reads TGTGCCAGCAGCCCCGTGTTGCAGGGTCTAGGGTACACTGAAGCTTTCTTT.

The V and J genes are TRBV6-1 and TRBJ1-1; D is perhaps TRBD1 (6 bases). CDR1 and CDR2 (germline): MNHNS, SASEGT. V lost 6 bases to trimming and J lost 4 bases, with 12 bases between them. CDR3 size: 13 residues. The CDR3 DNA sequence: TGTGCCAGCAGCCAAGGGGGAGCCACTGAAGCTTTCTTT. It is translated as CASSQGGATEAFF.

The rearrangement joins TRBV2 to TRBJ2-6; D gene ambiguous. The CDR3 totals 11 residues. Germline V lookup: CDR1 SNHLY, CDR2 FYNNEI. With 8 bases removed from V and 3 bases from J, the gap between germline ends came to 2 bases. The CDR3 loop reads CASCGANVLTF. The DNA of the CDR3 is TGTGCCAGCTGTGGGGCCAACGTCCTGACTTTC.

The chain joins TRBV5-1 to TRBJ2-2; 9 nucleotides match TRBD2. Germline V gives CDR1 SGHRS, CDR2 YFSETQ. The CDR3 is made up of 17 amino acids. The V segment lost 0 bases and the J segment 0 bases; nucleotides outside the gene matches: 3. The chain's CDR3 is CASSLAPSGTNTGELFF. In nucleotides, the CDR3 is TGCGCCAGCAGCTTGGCCCCTAGCGGGACGAACACCGGGGAGCTGTTTTTT. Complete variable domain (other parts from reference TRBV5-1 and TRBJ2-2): KAGVTQTPRYLIKTRGQQVTLSCSPISGHRSVSWYQQTPGQGLQFLFEYFSETQRNKGNFPGRFSGRQFSNSRSEMNVSTLELGDSALYLCASSLAPSGTNTGELFFGEGSRLTVL.